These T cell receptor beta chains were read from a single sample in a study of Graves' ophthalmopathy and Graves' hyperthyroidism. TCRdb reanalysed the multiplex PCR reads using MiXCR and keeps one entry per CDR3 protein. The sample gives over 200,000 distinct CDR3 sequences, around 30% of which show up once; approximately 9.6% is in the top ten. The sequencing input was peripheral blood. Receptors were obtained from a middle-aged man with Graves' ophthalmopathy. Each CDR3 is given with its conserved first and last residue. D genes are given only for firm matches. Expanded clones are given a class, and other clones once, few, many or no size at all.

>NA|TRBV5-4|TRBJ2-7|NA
CASSLGWGVPVSKSYEQYF
TGTGCCAGCAGCTTGGGTTGGGGCGTCCCGGTGTCGAAGTCCTACGAGCAGTACTTC
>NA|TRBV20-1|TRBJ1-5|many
CSAREFSNQPQHF
TGCAGTGCTAGAGAGTTCAGCAATCAGCCCCAGCATTTT
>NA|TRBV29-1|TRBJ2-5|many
CSAGAERETQYF
TGCAGCGCCGGAGCCGAAAGAGAGACCCAGTACTTC
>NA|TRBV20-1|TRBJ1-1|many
CSARAEEAFF
TGCAGTGCTAGAGCTGAGGAAGCTTTCTTT
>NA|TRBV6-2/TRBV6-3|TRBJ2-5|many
CASSYPRVEGEAQYF
TGTGCCAGCAGTTACCCGAGGGTAGAAGGAGAGGCCCAGTACTTC
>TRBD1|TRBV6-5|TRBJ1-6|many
CASSYSSGQGNHSPLHF
TGTGCCAGCAGTTACTCGAGCGGACAGGGGAATCATTCACCCCTCCACTTT
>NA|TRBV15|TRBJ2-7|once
CATSREVRYEQYF
TGTGCCACCAGCAGAGAAGTTCGTTACGAGCAGTACTTC
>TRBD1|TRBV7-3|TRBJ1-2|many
CATGETGGSYGYTF
TGTGCCACCGGAGAAACAGGGGGTAGTTATGGCTACACCTTC
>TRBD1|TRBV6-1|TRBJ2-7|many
CASRRDRGGSSYEQYF
TGTGCCAGCAGGCGGGACAGGGGTGGAAGCTCCTACGAGCAGTACTTC
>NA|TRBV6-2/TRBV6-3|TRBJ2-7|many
CASSYGVTYEQYF
TGTGCCAGCAGTTACGGGGTAACCTACGAGCAGTACTTC
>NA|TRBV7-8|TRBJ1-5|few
CASSLVRSGGPTQPQHF
TGTGCCAGCAGCTTAGTTAGGTCTGGGGGTCCAACTCAGCCCCAGCATTTT
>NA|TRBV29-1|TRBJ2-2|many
CSVVGTTGELFF
TGCAGCGTTGTCGGGACCACCGGGGAGCTGTTTTTT
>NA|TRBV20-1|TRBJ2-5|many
CSAIRTETQYF
TGCAGTGCTATCCGGACGGAGACCCAGTACTTC
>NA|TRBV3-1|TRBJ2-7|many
CASSQFSEQYF
TGTGCCAGCAGCCAATTCAGTGAGCAGTACTTC
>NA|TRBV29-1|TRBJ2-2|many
CSVVTNTGELFF
TGCAGCGTTGTTACGAACACCGGGGAGCTGTTTTTT
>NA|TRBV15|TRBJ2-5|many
CATSRGNSGETQYF
TGTGCCACCAGCAGAGGAAACAGTGGGGAGACCCAGTACTTC
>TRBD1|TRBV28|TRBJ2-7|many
CASSSTGLSYEQYF
TGTGCCAGCAGTTCGACAGGGCTTTCCTACGAGCAGTACTTC
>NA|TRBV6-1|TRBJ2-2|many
CASRSQGGATGELFF
TGTGCCAGCAGATCCCAGGGTGGGGCCACCGGGGAGCTGTTTTTT
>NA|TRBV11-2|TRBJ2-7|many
CASSLIGGAHEQYF
TGTGCCAGCAGCTTAATCGGGGGCGCCCACGAGCAGTACTTC
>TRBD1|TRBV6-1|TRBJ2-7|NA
CASSILRTGLDFGEQYF
TGTGCCAGCAGCATACTACGGACAGGCCTCGACTTCGGCGAGCAGTACTTC
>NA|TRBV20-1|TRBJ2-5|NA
CSASPPGIQETQYF
TGCAGTGCTAGCCCCCCGGGGATCCAAGAGACCCAGTACTTC
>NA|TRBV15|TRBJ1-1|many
CATSRDFVRLNTEAFF
TGTGCCACCAGCAGAGACTTCGTCAGACTGAACACTGAAGCTTTCTTT
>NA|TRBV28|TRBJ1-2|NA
CASSSIGYTF
TGTGCCAGCAGTTCAATTGGCTACACCTTC
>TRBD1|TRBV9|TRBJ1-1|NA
CASSVQTGLNTEAFF
TGTGCCAGCAGCGTCCAGACAGGGTTAAACACTGAAGCTTTCTTT
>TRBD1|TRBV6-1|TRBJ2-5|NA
CASNDGGQGAGETQYF
TGTGCCAGCAACGACGGAGGACAGGGGGCCGGGGAGACCCAGTACTTC
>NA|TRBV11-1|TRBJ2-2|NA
CASSLAAGVNTGELFF
TGTGCCAGCAGCTTAGCGGCAGGTGTCAACACCGGGGAGCTGTTTTTT
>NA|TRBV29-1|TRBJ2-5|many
CSVEQAGQETQYF
TGCAGCGTTGAACAGGCAGGCCAAGAGACCCAGTACTTC
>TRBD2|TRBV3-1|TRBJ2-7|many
CASSQRAGGPNYEQYF
TGTGCCAGCAGCCAGAGAGCGGGAGGGCCGAACTACGAGCAGTACTTC
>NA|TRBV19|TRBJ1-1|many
CASSKGPFTEAFF
TGTGCCAGTAGTAAAGGTCCTTTCACTGAAGCTTTCTTT
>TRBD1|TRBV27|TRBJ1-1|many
CASSLWGQGGTEAFF
TGTGCCAGCAGTTTATGGGGACAGGGTGGCACTGAAGCTTTCTTT
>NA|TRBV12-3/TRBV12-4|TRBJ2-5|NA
CASSLKARETQYF
TGTGCCAGCAGTTTAAAGGCACGGGAGACCCAGTACTTC
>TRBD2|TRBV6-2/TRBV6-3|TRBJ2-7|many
CASGTSGISYEQYF
TGTGCCAGCGGTACTAGCGGGATCTCCTACGAGCAGTACTTC
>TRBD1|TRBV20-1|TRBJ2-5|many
CSANGVIRDRYQETQYF
TGCAGTGCTAATGGTGTGATTCGGGACAGGTACCAAGAGACCCAGTACTTC
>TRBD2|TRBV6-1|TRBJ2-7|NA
CASTSTSGNAYEQYF
TGTGCCAGCACCTCAACTAGCGGGAACGCCTACGAGCAGTACTTC
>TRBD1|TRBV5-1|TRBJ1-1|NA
CASSLGDRELTEAFF
TGCGCCAGCAGCTTGGGGGACAGGGAGCTAACTGAAGCTTTCTTT
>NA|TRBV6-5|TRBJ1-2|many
CASSYSSTGGYGYTF
TGTGCCAGCAGTTACTCGAGTACAGGCGGCTATGGCTACACCTTC
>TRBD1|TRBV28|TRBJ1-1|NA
CASSSSSQGAPNTEAFF
TGTGCCAGCAGTTCCTCATCACAGGGGGCTCCGAACACTGAAGCTTTCTTT
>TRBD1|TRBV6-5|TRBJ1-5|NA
CASSYRGMTQHF
TGTGCCAGCAGCTACAGGGGAATGACCCAGCATTTT
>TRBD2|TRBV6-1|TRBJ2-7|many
CASSPTGGFSYEQYF
TGTGCCAGCAGCCCGACCGGGGGGTTCTCCTACGAGCAGTACTTC
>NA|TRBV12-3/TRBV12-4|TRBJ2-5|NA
CASSSRQKQQETQYF
TGTGCCAGCAGCTCAAGACAGAAGCAACAAGAGACCCAGTACTTC
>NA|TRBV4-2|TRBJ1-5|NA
CASSQEVGSGLVPQHF
TGTGCCAGCAGCCAAGAAGTAGGCAGCGGTTTGGTGCCCCAGCATTTT
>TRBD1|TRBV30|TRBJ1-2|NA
CAWTGQAINYGYTF
TGTGCCTGGACCGGACAGGCGATCAACTATGGCTACACCTTC
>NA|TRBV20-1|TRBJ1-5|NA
CSAGRSVQNQPQHF
TGCAGTGCTGGACGGTCGGTGCAAAATCAGCCCCAGCATTTT
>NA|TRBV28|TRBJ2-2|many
CASSLRGVTGELFF
TGTGCCAGCAGTCTCCGCGGGGTCACCGGGGAGCTGTTTTTT
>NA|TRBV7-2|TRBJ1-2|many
CASSLAPGGDGRVGYTF
TGTGCCAGCAGCTTAGCGCCCGGCGGGGATGGACGCGTTGGCTACACCTTC
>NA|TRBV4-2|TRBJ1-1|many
CASSQEGRVQMNTEAFF
TGTGCCAGCAGCCAAGAAGGAAGGGTCCAGATGAACACTGAAGCTTTCTTT
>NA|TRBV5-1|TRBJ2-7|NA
CASSLDLQGPREQYF
TGCGCCAGCAGCTTGGATCTCCAGGGGCCTCGGGAGCAGTACTTC
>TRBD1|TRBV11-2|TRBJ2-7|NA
CASSLVNRGSYEQYF
TGTGCCAGCAGCTTAGTCAACAGGGGTTCCTACGAGCAGTACTTC
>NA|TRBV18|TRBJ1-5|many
CASSPSANSNQPQHF
TGTGCCAGCTCACCAAGCGCAAATAGCAATCAGCCCCAGCATTTT
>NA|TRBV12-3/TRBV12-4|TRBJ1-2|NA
CASSRHIDGYTF
TGTGCCAGCAGCCGCCACATAGATGGCTACACCTTC
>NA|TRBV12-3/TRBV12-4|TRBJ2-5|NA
CASTLSAALETQYF
TGTGCCAGCACTCTGTCGGCCGCTCTGGAGACCCAGTACTTC
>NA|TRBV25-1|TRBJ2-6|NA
CASGQTGANVLTF
TGTGCCAGTGGGCAAACTGGGGCCAACGTCCTGACTTTC
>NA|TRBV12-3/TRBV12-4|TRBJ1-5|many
CASSPTGIMSRGQPQHF
TGTGCCAGCAGTCCTACAGGGATAATGAGTCGGGGTCAGCCCCAGCATTTT
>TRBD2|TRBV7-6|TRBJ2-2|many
CASSLGSGHFSIDTGELFF
TGTGCCAGCAGCTTAGGTAGCGGGCACTTCTCCATAGACACCGGGGAGCTGTTTTTT
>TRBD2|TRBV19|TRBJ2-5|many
CASRLAGLAGETQYF
TGTGCCAGTAGACTCGCCGGACTAGCGGGAGAGACCCAGTACTTC